These 6 T cell receptor beta chains came from one sample sequenced in a study of cytomegalovirus exposure and HLA in healthy donors. This PCR relied on a set of 60 Vbeta primers and 13 Jbeta primers. TCRdb keeps only in-frame clones here, not all; method: immunoSEQ multiplex PCR. The sample contains approximately 280,000 clones, 80% to 90% of which appear only once. Sequencing was done on a sample of PBMCs. The origin of the receptors is a man aged 40-49 years in good health and CMV-seropositive.

This clone was seen only once. V and J are TRBV9 and TRBJ2-7; D remains unclear. The CDR3 sequence is 14 residues long. CDR1 and CDR2 from the germline V gene are SGDLS and YYNGEE. V was shortened by 0 bases and J by 3 bases, with 10 bases between the two germline ends. CDR3 residues: CASSVGAEDYEQYF. CDR3 nucleotide sequence: TGTGCCAGCAGCGTAGGTGCAGAGGACTACGAGCAGTACTTC. Using reference TRBV9 and TRBJ2-7 for the parts outside the CDR3, the full variable domain is DSGVTQTPKHLITATGQRVTLRCSPRSGDLSVYWYQQSLDQGLQFLIQYYNGEERAKGNILERFSAQQFPDLHSELNLSSLELGDSALYFCASSVGAEDYEQYFGPGTRLTVT.

The chain joins TRBV10-2 to TRBJ1-1; 8 bases map to TRBD1. V lost 6 bases to trimming and J lost 5 bases; unmatched junction nucleotides: 5. Germline V CDR1 and CDR2: WSHSY, SAAADI. The CDR3 loop spans 13 amino acids. For the CDR3, the DNA is TGCGCCAGCAGGGATAACAGGGGGACTGAAGCTTTCTTT. This sequence encodes CASRDNRGTEAFF.

The rearrangement uses TRBV27 and TRBJ2-3, with 11 bases that match TRBD2. The V segment lost 5 bases and the J segment 0 bases; nucleotides outside the gene matches: 7. CDR3 size: 17 residues. Germline CDR1 is MNHEY and CDR2 is SMNVEV (reference sequence). The CDR3 sequence is CASSTSGSYPSTDTQYF. DNA of the CDR3: TGTGCCAGCAGTACTAGCGGGAGTTATCCTAGCACAGATACGCAGTATTTT.

This chain uses TRBV27 with TRBJ2-7; 11 bases align to TRBD2. The CDR3 consists of 18 residues. Trimming removed 7 bases from V and 0 bases from J; junction bases left unmatched: 14. CDR1 and CDR2 (germline): MNHEY, SMNVEV (reference sequence). The CDR3 protein is CASIPRVAGGPGSYEQYF. The CDR3 DNA reads TGTGCCAGCATCCCCAGGGTAGCGGGAGGGCCGGGCTCCTACGAGCAGTACTTC.

The rearrangement joins TRBV5-1 to TRBJ1-2; 10 nucleotides agree with TRBD1. Looked up from germline, CDR1 is SGHRS and CDR2 is YFSETQ. CDR3 length: 16 residues. Trimming took 4 bases from V and 5 from J; bases not matched to a gene: 11. The CDR3 region has the DNA TGCGCCAGCAGCCCCGGACAGGGGGTCTTGTCTTATGGCTACACCTTC. Residues: CASSPGQGVLSYGYTF.

V gene TRBV7-2 combines with J gene TRBJ1-1, with 11 bases lining up with TRBD1. Germline V gene sequence: CDR1 SGHTA, CDR2 FQGNSA. There are 15 residues in the CDR3. The trim removed 5 bases at V and 4 bases at J, leaving 6 bases unmatched. The CDR3 spells CASSRTGTGGTEAFF. CDR3 sequence (DNA): TGTGCCAGCAGCCGAACCGGGACAGGGGGCACTGAAGCTTTCTTT.